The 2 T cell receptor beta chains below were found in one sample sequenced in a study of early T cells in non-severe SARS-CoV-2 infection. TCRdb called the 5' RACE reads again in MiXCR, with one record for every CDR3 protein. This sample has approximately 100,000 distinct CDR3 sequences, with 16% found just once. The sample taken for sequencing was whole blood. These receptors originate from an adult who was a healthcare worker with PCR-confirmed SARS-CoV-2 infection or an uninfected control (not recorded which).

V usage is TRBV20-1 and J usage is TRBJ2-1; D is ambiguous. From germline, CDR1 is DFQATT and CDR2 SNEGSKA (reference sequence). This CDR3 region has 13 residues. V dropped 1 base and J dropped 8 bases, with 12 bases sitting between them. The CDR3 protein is CSARAPRAYEQFF. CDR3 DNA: TGCAGTGCTAGAGCCCCTAGGGCATATGAGCAGTTCTTC.

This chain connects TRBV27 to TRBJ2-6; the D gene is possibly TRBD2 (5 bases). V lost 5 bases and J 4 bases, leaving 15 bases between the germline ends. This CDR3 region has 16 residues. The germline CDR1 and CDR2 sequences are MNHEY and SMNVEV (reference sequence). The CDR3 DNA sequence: TGTGCCAGCAGTCCAAGGGAGTTTAGCGGGGCCAACGTCCTGACTTTC. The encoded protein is CASSPREFSGANVLTF.